This T cell receptor beta chain was identified in a study of blood T cell repertoires in COVID-19. The overall study: In each case, the material was cDNA or gDNA derived from T cells, B-cell-depleted T cells, or PBMCs.

Germline CDR1 and CDR2: GTSNPN and SVGIG (reference sequence). V trimming: 0 bases; J trimming: 10 bases; junction bases outside the gene matches: 6. The CDR3 runs to 12 residues. Only in-frame clones appear in the TCRdb table, and some are missing; sequencing was by immunoSEQ multiplex PCR. Among about 250,000 clones listed, more than 80% were seen once. The source material was peripheral blood. This sequence was found in a woman aged 25 to 39 with active or convalescent COVID-19. The V and J genes are TRBV30 and TRBJ2-7, with 7 bases matching TRBD2. CDR3 amino acids: CAWSVGGSYQYF. The DNA of the CDR3 is TGTGCCTGGAGTGTGGGGGGGAGCTACCAGTACTTC.